This T cell receptor beta chain was profiled in a study of blood T cell repertoires in COVID-19. Study context: Samples taken during acute and convalescent COVID-19 were collected in the United States, Italy and Spain.

Original handling: Nucleated cell counts were estimated from reference gene primer amplification. Some clones are missing from TCRdb's copy, which holds only in-frame ones; the method was immunoSEQ multiplex PCR. The DNA gave D and trimming, while V, J and clone size come from that table. The sample consists of some 120,000 clones, 70% to 90% of them appearing once. V gave up 2 bases and J gave up 3 bases; unmatched junction bases: 4. The CDR3 is 14 amino acids. Germline-derived CDR1 and CDR2 are SGHRS and YFSETQ. This TCR came from a woman in her forties or fifties with acute or convalescent COVID-19. The chain recombines TRBV5-1 with TRBJ1-1; 7 nucleotides align to TRBD1. The sample taken for sequencing was peripheral blood. The CDR3 coding sequence is TGCGCCAGCAGCTTTACAGGGGCAGACACTGAAGCTTTCTTT. Encoded protein: CASSFTGADTEAFF.